This entry features one T cell receptor beta chain sequence. The data were obtained in a study of CD8 T cells in Susac syndrome. In the multiple sclerosis control group, patients were treatment-naive and had stable or active relapsing-remitting disease. CD8+ and CD4+ T cells were negatively isolated; TEMRA cells were FACS-enriched. With random hexamers, reverse transcription was performed on about 0.45 to 1 ug of RNA. Across 54 Vbeta and 13 Jbeta, immunoSEQ multiplex PCR amplified TCR beta CDR3. A single record per CDR3 protein comes from TCRdb applying MiXCR to the immunoSEQ multiplex PCR reads. The data hold over 150,000 distinct CDR3 sequences, with 90% to 95% observed a single time. The CDR3 is 16 residues long. V trimming: 5 bases; J trimming: 6 bases; junction bases outside the gene matches: 9.

The sample was CD4+ T cells from PBMCs. The V gene is TRBV12-3 or TRBV12-4, the J gene TRBJ1-5; TRBD1 matches at 11 bases. The receptor was derived from a human donor with multiple sclerosis. This CDR3 reads CASSPTDRGLSQPQHF. In nucleotides, the CDR3 is TGTGCCAGCAGTCCCACGGACAGGGGGCTAAGTCAGCCCCAGCATTTT.